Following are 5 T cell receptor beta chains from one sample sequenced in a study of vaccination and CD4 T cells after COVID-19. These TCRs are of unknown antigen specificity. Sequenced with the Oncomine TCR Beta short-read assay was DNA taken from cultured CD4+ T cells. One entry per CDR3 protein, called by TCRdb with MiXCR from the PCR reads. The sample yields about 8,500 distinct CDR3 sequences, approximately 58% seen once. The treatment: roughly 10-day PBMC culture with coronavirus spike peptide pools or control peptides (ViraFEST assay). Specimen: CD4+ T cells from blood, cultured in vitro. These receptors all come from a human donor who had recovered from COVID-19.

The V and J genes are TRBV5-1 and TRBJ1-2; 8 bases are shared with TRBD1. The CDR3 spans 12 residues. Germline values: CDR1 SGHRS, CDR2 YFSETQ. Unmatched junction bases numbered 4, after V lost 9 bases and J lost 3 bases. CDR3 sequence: CATTGDDYGYTF. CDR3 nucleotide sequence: TGCGCCACGACAGGGGATGACTATGGCTACACCTTC.

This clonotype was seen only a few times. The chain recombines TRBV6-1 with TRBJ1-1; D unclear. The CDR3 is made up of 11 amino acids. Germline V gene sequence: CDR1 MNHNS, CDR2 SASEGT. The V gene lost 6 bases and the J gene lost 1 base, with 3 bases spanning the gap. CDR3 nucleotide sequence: TGTGCCAGCAGGAGGAACACTGAAGCTTTCTTT. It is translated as CASRRNTEAFF.

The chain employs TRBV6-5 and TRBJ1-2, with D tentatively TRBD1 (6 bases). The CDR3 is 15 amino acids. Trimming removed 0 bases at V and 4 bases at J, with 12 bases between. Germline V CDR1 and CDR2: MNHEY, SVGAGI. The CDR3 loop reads CASSYSGQGPYGYTF. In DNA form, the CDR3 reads TGTGCCAGCAGTTACTCGGGTCAGGGGCCCTATGGCTACACCTTC.

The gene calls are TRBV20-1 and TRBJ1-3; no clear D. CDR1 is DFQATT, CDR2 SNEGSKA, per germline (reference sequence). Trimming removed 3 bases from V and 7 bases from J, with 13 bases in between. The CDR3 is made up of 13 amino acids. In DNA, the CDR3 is TGCAGTGCTAGTAAATCCTACGCCAACACCATATATTTT. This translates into CSASKSYANTIYF.

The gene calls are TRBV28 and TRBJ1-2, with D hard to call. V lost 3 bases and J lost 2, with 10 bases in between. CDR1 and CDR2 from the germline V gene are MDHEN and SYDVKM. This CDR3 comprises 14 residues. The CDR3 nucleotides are TGTGCCAGCAGTTTCACCCTATTGAACTATGGCTACACCTTC. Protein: CASSFTLLNYGYTF.